Given below is one TCR beta chain in context. V was clipped by 3 bases and J by 8 bases; unmatched bases: 3. The CDR3 spans 13 residues. Germline V gene sequence: CDR1 PRHDT, CDR2 FYEKMQ (reference sequence). Original processing notes: Amplified reference gene primers provided the basis for estimating nucleated cell counts. The repertoire was sequenced with immunoSEQ multiplex PCR; TCRdb's copy has only in-frame clones and lacks some. V, J and clone size are those of that table, while D and trimming were read from the DNA. The data contain tens of thousands of clones, about 89% of them singletons. This record comes from a study of blood T cell repertoires in COVID-19. Study as a whole: PBMCs, B-cell-depleted T cells, or T cells provided the cDNA or gDNA that made up the material.

Source material: peripheral blood. The rearrangement joins TRBV13 to TRBJ2-1; 8 bases map to TRBD2. This clonotype was sampled from a human donor in a cohort sampled during active COVID-19. The CDR3 reads CASSFGRADEQFF. The CDR3 DNA follows: TGTGCCAGCAGCTTCGGGAGGGCGGATGAGCAGTTCTTC.